Listed below are T cell receptor beta chains from one sample, sequenced in a study of cytomegalovirus exposure and HLA in healthy donors. Clones were read by immunoSEQ multiplex PCR, and TCRdb kept only the in-frame ones, dropping some. The table shows 150,000 to 200,000 clones, with less than 90% occurring only once. The sample consisted of PBMCs. All receptors derive from a girl less than two years old in good health and CMV-seronegative. The CDR3 runs from the conserved cysteine through the conserved F or W. Fields, in order: V gene, clone size, D gene, J gene, CDR3 protein, CDR3 DNA. The D gene is left open where the match is weak. Expanded clones get a size class; other rows say once, few or many, or leave the size out.

V gene: TRBV18
clone size: -
D gene: -
J gene: TRBJ1-1
CDR3 protein: CASSPTRSIEAFF
CDR3 DNA: TGTGCCAGCTCACCAACGCGGTCGATTGAAGCTTTCTTT

V gene: TRBV5-4
clone size: -
D gene: TRBD1
J gene: TRBJ1-6
CDR3 protein: CASSFYTGGNPPLHF
CDR3 DNA: TGTGCCAGCAGCTTCTATACAGGGGGCAATCCACCCCTCCACTTT

V gene: TRBV7-7
clone size: -
D gene: -
J gene: TRBJ2-2
CDR3 protein: CASSLGRPRGSGELFF
CDR3 DNA: TGTGCTAGCAGCTTAGGACGGCCGCGGGGTTCGGGGGAGCTGTTTTTT

V gene: TRBV6-6
clone size: -
D gene: -
J gene: TRBJ1-5
CDR3 protein: CASSYSQVDQPQHF
CDR3 DNA: TGTGCCAGCAGTTACTCGCAGGTCGATCAGCCCCAGCATTTT

V gene: TRBV19
clone size: -
D gene: TRBD1
J gene: TRBJ1-5
CDR3 protein: CASRITRDRGLGNQPQHF
CDR3 DNA: TGTGCCAGTAGGATAACTCGGGACAGGGGGCTCGGGAATCAGCCCCAGCATTTT

V gene: TRBV6-1
clone size: -
D gene: -
J gene: TRBJ1-2
CDR3 protein: CASSEALPQYGYTF
CDR3 DNA: TGTGCCAGCAGTGAAGCGCTCCCGCAGTATGGCTACACCTTC

V gene: TRBV9
clone size: -
D gene: TRBD2
J gene: TRBJ2-3
CDR3 protein: CASSEAGRGGTDTQYF
CDR3 DNA: TGTGCCAGCAGCGAGGCGGGGCGGGGGGGCACAGATACGCAGTATTTT

V gene: TRBV6-5
clone size: -
D gene: -
J gene: TRBJ2-3
CDR3 protein: CASTAGDTQYF
CDR3 DNA: TGTGCCAGCACGGCGGGGGATACGCAGTATTTT

V gene: TRBV4-1
clone size: -
D gene: TRBD1
J gene: TRBJ1-1
CDR3 protein: CASSRAPDRARDTEAFF
CDR3 DNA: TGCGCCAGCAGCCGAGCCCCAGACAGGGCAAGGGACACTGAAGCTTTCTTT

V gene: TRBV7-9
clone size: -
D gene: -
J gene: TRBJ2-7
CDR3 protein: CASSPGGRSEQYF
CDR3 DNA: TGTGCCAGCAGCCCCGGGGGGCGGTCAGAGCAGTACTTC

V gene: TRBV6-1
clone size: -
D gene: -
J gene: TRBJ1-5
CDR3 protein: CASSEGWQRLYNQPQHF
CDR3 DNA: TGTGCCAGCAGCGAAGGGTGGCAGAGGCTCTACAATCAGCCCCAGCATTTT

V gene: TRBV7-9
clone size: -
D gene: -
J gene: TRBJ2-1
CDR3 protein: CASAVGGYNEQFF
CDR3 DNA: TGTGCCAGCGCCGTAGGGGGTTACAATGAGCAGTTCTTC

V gene: TRBV7-2
clone size: -
D gene: TRBD2
J gene: TRBJ2-1
CDR3 protein: CASSLTLAGAPKEQFF
CDR3 DNA: TGTGCCAGCAGCTTAACTCTAGCGGGAGCCCCAAAGGAGCAGTTCTTC

V gene: TRBV18
clone size: -
D gene: -
J gene: TRBJ2-2
CDR3 protein: CASSLSDVGELFF
CDR3 DNA: TGTGCCAGCTCCCTAAGCGACGTCGGGGAGCTGTTTTTT

V gene: TRBV25-1
clone size: -
D gene: -
J gene: TRBJ1-4
CDR3 protein: CASSEHNGGKEKLFF
CDR3 DNA: TGTGCCAGCAGTGAACATAACGGAGGTAAGGAAAAACTGTTTTTT

V gene: TRBV6-5
clone size: -
D gene: -
J gene: TRBJ2-3
CDR3 protein: CASTSPFRDTQYF
CDR3 DNA: TGTGCCAGCACTAGCCCTTTTCGGGATACGCAGTATTTT

V gene: TRBV19
clone size: -
D gene: -
J gene: TRBJ2-2
CDR3 protein: CASSRGSGVDTGELFF
CDR3 DNA: TGTGCCAGTAGTCGGGGATCAGGGGTCGACACCGGGGAGCTGTTTTTT

V gene: TRBV6-4
clone size: -
D gene: TRBD2
J gene: TRBJ2-1
CDR3 protein: CATGLAGVSYNEQFF
CDR3 DNA: TGTGCCACAGGCCTAGCGGGGGTATCCTACAATGAGCAGTTCTTC

V gene: TRBV29-1
clone size: -
D gene: TRBD1
J gene: TRBJ1-2
CDR3 protein: CSVTGDRLGYTF
CDR3 DNA: TGCAGCGTAACAGGGGACCGATTGGGCTACACCTTC

V gene: TRBV30
clone size: -
D gene: TRBD2
J gene: TRBJ2-7
CDR3 protein: CAWTSGVLYEQYF
CDR3 DNA: TGTGCCTGGACGAGCGGGGTACTCTACGAGCAGTACTTC

V gene: TRBV30
clone size: -
D gene: -
J gene: TRBJ1-5
CDR3 protein: CAWSVLGRGQPQHF
CDR3 DNA: TGTGCCTGGAGTGTACTTGGGAGAGGTCAGCCCCAGCATTTT

V gene: TRBV27
clone size: -
D gene: TRBD2
J gene: TRBJ2-3
CDR3 protein: CASRRLAVVTDTQYF
CDR3 DNA: TGTGCCAGCAGAAGACTAGCAGTGGTTACAGATACGCAGTATTTT

V gene: TRBV19
clone size: -
D gene: -
J gene: TRBJ2-5
CDR3 protein: CASSTNLQETQYF
CDR3 DNA: TGTGCCAGTAGTACGAACCTACAAGAGACCCAGTACTTC

V gene: TRBV27
clone size: -
D gene: -
J gene: TRBJ1-2
CDR3 protein: CASSLSEGSSGYTF
CDR3 DNA: TGTGCCAGCAGTTTATCGGAGGGTTCTAGCGGCTACACCTTC

V gene: TRBV9
clone size: -
D gene: -
J gene: TRBJ2-5
CDR3 protein: CASSVGTSQETQYF
CDR3 DNA: TGTGCCAGCAGCGTAGGGACTTCACAAGAGACCCAGTACTTC

V gene: TRBV5-4
clone size: -
D gene: -
J gene: TRBJ2-3
CDR3 protein: CASSLAGSLSTDTQYF
CDR3 DNA: TGTGCCAGCAGCTTGGCAGGATCCCTGAGCACAGATACGCAGTATTTT

V gene: TRBV5-1
clone size: -
D gene: TRBD2
J gene: TRBJ2-7
CDR3 protein: CASSFTTGGPTEQYF
CDR3 DNA: TGCGCCAGCAGCTTTACTACGGGAGGGCCGACCGAGCAGTACTTC

V gene: TRBV7-9
clone size: once
D gene: -
J gene: TRBJ1-2
CDR3 protein: CASSPVIGSPRYGYTF
CDR3 DNA: TGTGCCAGCAGCCCAGTAATCGGGAGCCCTCGCTATGGCTACACCTTC

V gene: TRBV6-1
clone size: once
D gene: -
J gene: TRBJ1-1
CDR3 protein: CASSDLWRGDGEAFF
CDR3 DNA: TGTGCCAGCAGTGATCTATGGAGGGGTGACGGTGAAGCTTTCTTT

V gene: TRBV6-6
clone size: -
D gene: TRBD2
J gene: TRBJ2-3
CDR3 protein: CASRLIAGENSDTQYF
CDR3 DNA: TGTGCCAGCAGGTTAATAGCGGGGGAGAACTCAGATACGCAGTATTTT

V gene: TRBV29-1
clone size: -
D gene: TRBD1
J gene: TRBJ2-7
CDR3 protein: CSVGTDPYEQYF
CDR3 DNA: TGCAGCGTCGGGACAGACCCCTACGAGCAGTACTTC

V gene: TRBV5-1
clone size: -
D gene: TRBD2
J gene: TRBJ2-2
CDR3 protein: CASTTGTSPGELFF
CDR3 DNA: TGCGCCAGCACCACCGGGACTAGCCCCGGGGAGCTGTTTTTT

V gene: TRBV27
clone size: -
D gene: TRBD2
J gene: TRBJ2-5
CDR3 protein: CASSPKRSAGGPGETQYF
CDR3 DNA: TGTGCCAGCAGTCCGAAAAGGAGTGCGGGAGGGCCTGGGGAGACCCAGTACTTC

V gene: TRBV7-9
clone size: -
D gene: TRBD2
J gene: TRBJ2-3
CDR3 protein: CASSRTRTSGSVSDTQYF
CDR3 DNA: TGTGCCAGCAGCCGAACCCGGACTAGCGGGAGTGTGTCGGATACGCAGTATTTT

V gene: TRBV5-4
clone size: once
D gene: TRBD2
J gene: TRBJ2-4
CDR3 protein: CASRVPGTSGGAPAGGIQYF
CDR3 DNA: TGTGCCAGCAGGGTCCCCGGGACTAGCGGGGGGGCCCCGGCCGGGGGCATTCAGTACTTC

V gene: TRBV5-6
clone size: -
D gene: -
J gene: TRBJ2-3
CDR3 protein: CASSFNRADTQYF
CDR3 DNA: TGTGCCAGCAGCTTCAACAGAGCAGATACGCAGTATTTT

V gene: TRBV5-4
clone size: -
D gene: TRBD1
J gene: TRBJ2-7
CDR3 protein: CASSTGTGGSYEQYF
CDR3 DNA: TGTGCCAGCAGCACCGGGACAGGGGGCTCCTACGAGCAGTACTTC

V gene: TRBV27
clone size: -
D gene: TRBD2
J gene: TRBJ2-3
CDR3 protein: CASAGGAIDTQYF
CDR3 DNA: TGTGCCAGCGCGGGGGGGGCGATAGATACGCAGTATTTT

V gene: TRBV25-1
clone size: -
D gene: -
J gene: TRBJ1-1
CDR3 protein: CAGRKDSGEAFF
CDR3 DNA: TGTGCCGGTAGGAAGGACTCGGGTGAAGCTTTCTTT

V gene: TRBV6-5
clone size: -
D gene: -
J gene: TRBJ2-7
CDR3 protein: CASSYSGAGNDDEQYF
CDR3 DNA: TGTGCCAGCAGTTACTCGGGGGCAGGGAATGACGACGAGCAGTACTTC

V gene: TRBV5-5
clone size: -
D gene: -
J gene: TRBJ2-3
CDR3 protein: CASSRLGGVTQYF
CDR3 DNA: TGTGCCAGCAGCCGACTGGGTGGAGTTACGCAGTATTTT

V gene: TRBV30
clone size: few
D gene: TRBD1
J gene: TRBJ1-4
CDR3 protein: CAWAGQFNEKLFF
CDR3 DNA: TGTGCCTGGGCGGGACAGTTTAATGAAAAACTGTTTTTT